This T cell receptor (beta chain) appears in the sequencing data of a study of spatial heterogeneity in lung cancer. As for the study in general: Unique TCR and UMI combinations averaged more than ten appearances each in raw reads.

The CDR3 runs to 14 residues. Trimming cost V 10 bases and J 3 bases, with 13 bases left between them. Per germline, CDR1 MDHEN and CDR2 SYDVKM. Notes on this clonotype: Its antigen is unidentified.

Time point reported: sample taken at primary tumor resection. Samples were donated by 72 untreated early-stage non-small cell lung cancer patients. Unsorted whole RNA of tumor, nontumor lung or frozen PBMC was sequenced. Study-wide results and caveats: Ubiquitous, expanded tumor-derived TCRs were more frequently observed in blood at resection than at follow-up.

MiXCR, applied by TCRdb to the 5' RACE reads, yields one record per CDR3 protein. The sample lists around 87,000 distinct CDR3 sequences; about 12% were seen once. The chain employs TRBV28 and TRBJ1-6; D is unresolved. The sequenced sample was PBMCs, obtained at surgery. This receptor was taken from a male donor with early-stage non-small cell lung cancer. The CDR3 reads CATSAEGYNSPLHF. In DNA, the CDR3 is TGTGCCACCTCGGCGGAAGGCTATAATTCACCCCTCCACTTT.